A selection of T cell receptor beta chains follows, all from one sample in a study of tumor-infiltrating lymphocytes in primary liver carcinoma. MiXCR, applied by TCRdb to the multiplex PCR reads, yields one record per CDR3 protein. The sample carries some 38,000 distinct CDR3 sequences, 74% recorded once. Sequencing was performed on liver tumor tissue from sampling region 4. The receptors stem from a man aged 40-49 years with primary liver carcinoma and hepatitis B virus infection. Each CDR3 is given with its conserved first and last residue. Each record gives: D gene, V gene, J gene, clone size, CDR3 protein, CDR3 DNA. The D gene is left open where the match is weak. Clone size is not always given. Where it is, it says once, few, many or a class for expanded clones.

>TRBD2|TRBV5-1|TRBJ2-2|-
CASSFETSERNTGELFF
TGCGCCAGTAGCTTCGAAACTAGCGAGAGGAACACCGGGGAGCTGTTTTTT
>-|TRBV12-3/TRBV12-4|TRBJ2-1|medium-sized
CASSFRGASTYNEQFF
TGTGCCAGCAGTTTCAGAGGGGCTAGCACCTACAATGAGCAGTTCTTC
>TRBD1|TRBV13|TRBJ1-6|-
CASSSAGDRGDSPLLF
TGTGCCAGCAGCTCAGCCGGGGACAGAGGCGACTCACCCCTCCTCTTT
>-|TRBV25-1|TRBJ2-3|-
CASSEYSLTNTQYF
TGTGCGAGCAGTGAATATTCCCTCACAAATACGCAGTATTTT
>TRBD2|TRBV30|TRBJ2-3|medium-sized
CAWSRLAFTDTQYF
TGTGCCTGGAGCCGACTAGCGTTCACAGATACGCAGTATTTT
>-|TRBV7-8|TRBJ1-1|-
CASSRQRDTEAFF
TGTGCCAGCAGCCGCCAAAGGGACACTGAAGCTTTCTTT
>-|TRBV30|TRBJ2-3|-
CAWSVRNRDTQYF
TGTGCCTGGAGCGTACGGAACCGAGATACGCAGTATTTT
>-|TRBV5-5|TRBJ1-1|once
CTSSHECERYTEAFF
TGTACCAGCAGCCATGAGTGTGAGCGATACACTGAAGCTTTCTTT
>-|TRBV11-1|TRBJ2-4|-
CASSFPETGGTKNIQYF
TGTGCCAGCAGCTTTCCTGAGACTGGCGGGACCAAAAACATTCAATACTTC
>-|TRBV28|TRBJ2-3|-
CASTRQSDTEYF
TGTGCCAGCACCCGGCAGTCAGATACGGAGTATTTT
>-|TRBV29-1|TRBJ2-3|-
CSVNPWRGTDTHYF
TGCAGCGTTAATCCCTGGAGGGGCACAGATACGCATTATTTT
>-|TRBV28|TRBJ2-7|-
CASSRYTGHPLAEQYF
TGTGCCAGTAGTCGCTATACAGGGCATCCTTTGGCCGAGCAGTACTTC
>TRBD1|TRBV6-6|TRBJ2-5|-
CASSIRDRGTQGAQCF
TGTGCCAGCAGTATCCGGGACAGGGGTACCCAAGGGGCCCAGTGCTTC
>-|TRBV11-2|TRBJ2-7|-
CASSLSERIQQYF
TGTGCCAGTAGCCTAAGTGAGCGGATCCAGCAGTACTTC
>-|TRBV11-1|TRBJ2-3|once
CASSYPLNRDTQYF
TGTGCCAGCAGCTACCCCTTGAACCGGGATACGCAGTATTTT
>-|TRBV29-1|TRBJ1-5|-
CSAQSKPNQPQHF
TGCAGCGCCCAGTCCAAGCCGAATCAGCCCCAGCATTTT
>-|TRBV11-3|TRBJ2-7|-
CASSVRQSYEQYF
TGTGCCAGCAGTGTGAGACAGTCCTATGAGCAGTACTTC
>-|TRBV11-3|TRBJ1-1|-
CASCLDYTQAFF
TGTGCCAGCTGCTTAGATTACACTCAAGCTTTCTTT
>TRBD2|TRBV5-1|TRBJ2-1|-
CASCLREGNSGGAYNEQFF
TGCGCCAGCTGCTTGCGAGAAGGGAATAGCGGGGGGGCCTACAATGAGCAATTCTTC
>TRBD2|TRBV6-5|TRBJ2-2|-
CATYSGLISGELFF
TGTGCCACTTACTCCGGACTAATTAGCGGGGAACTGTTTTTT
>-|TRBV5-1|TRBJ1-1|-
CASNVNRVADTEAFF
TGCGCCAGCAACGTAAACAGGGTGGCAGACACTGAAGCTTTCTTT
>TRBD2|TRBV29-1|TRBJ2-1|medium-sized
CSVDSGRAPYNEQFF
TGCAGCGTTGATAGCGGGAGGGCACCCTACAATGAGCAGTTCTTC
>-|TRBV29-1|TRBJ1-2|-
CSVRAPRGTQVANYGYIF
TGCAGCGTTAGGGCACCAAGAGGAACTCAAGTGGCTAACTATGGCTACATCTTC
>-|TRBV11-3|TRBJ2-1|-
CASSLRVSNNEQFF
TGTGCCAGCAGCTTAAGAGTCAGCAACAACGAGCAGTTCTTC
>TRBD1|TRBV20-1|TRBJ2-5|many
CSAGTGGETQYF
TGCAGTGCAGGGACAGGAGGAGAGACCCAGTACTTC
>-|TRBV5-4|TRBJ2-5|few
CASSPRSGETQYF
TGTGCCAGCAGCCCCCGAAGCGGCGAGACCCAGTACTTC
>TRBD2|TRBV11-2|TRBJ2-3|-
CAGREAPQRLAVTDTQYF
TGTGCAGGCAGGGAGGCCCCACAGAGACTAGCGGTCACAGATACGCAGTATTTT
>-|TRBV28|TRBJ2-7|many
CASSLAGTIRWQYF
TGTGCCAGCAGCTTAGCCGGGACAATTCGGTGGCAGTACTTC
>-|TRBV11-2|TRBJ2-3|-
CASSREIGRAGDTQYF
TGTGCCAGCAGCCGGGAAATTGGAAGGGCCGGAGATACGCAGTATTTT
>-|TRBV28|TRBJ2-4|-
CAISLPGLARNIQYF
TGTGCCATCAGCCTTCCCGGGTTGGCCAGAAATATTCAGTACTTC
>TRBD2|TRBV15|TRBJ2-1|-
CATGSGRNWGEQFF
TGTGCCACTGGATCCGGGAGGAATTGGGGTGAGCAGTTCTTC
>TRBD2|TRBV29-1|TRBJ2-1|few
CSVGPGGQFF
TGCAGCGTTGGGCCGGGAGGGCAGTTCTTC
>-|TRBV5-1|TRBJ1-2|-
CASSLLEKGYGYIF
TGTGCCAGCAGCTTGCTTGAGAAGGGTTATGGTTACATCTTC
>-|TRBV11-2|TRBJ2-1|-
CASSPMIKASQFF
TGTGCCAGTAGCCCAATGATTAAGGCCTCGCAGTTCTTC
>-|TRBV20-1|TRBJ1-6|many
CSARPQISPLHF
TGCAGTGCTCGCCCACAAATTTCACCCCTCCACTTT
>-|TRBV12-3/TRBV12-4|TRBJ1-2|medium-sized
CASSPGNNGYTF
TGTGCCAGCAGTCCGGGGAATAACGGCTACACCTTC
>TRBD2|TRBV2|TRBJ2-1|once
CASRFGLVVFYNEQFF
TGTGCTAGCAGATTCGGACTAGTGGTCTTTTACAATGAACAGTTCTTC
>-|TRBV6-2/TRBV6-3|TRBJ2-2|-
CVSSPSDTWELFF
TGTGTCAGCAGCCCCTCGGACACCTGGGAACTGTTTTTT
>-|TRBV11-3|TRBJ2-3|-
CANSLGGTDTQCF
TGTGCCAACAGCTTGGGGGGCACAGATACACAGTGTTTT
>TRBD2|TRBV29-1|TRBJ2-5|large
CSVRTSGSWAETQYF
TGCAGCGTTCGGACTAGCGGGAGTTGGGCAGAGACCCAGTACTTC
>-|TRBV5-6|TRBJ2-4|-
CTSRWSTGPQYF
TGTACCAGCAGATGGTCGACCGGGCCCCAGTACTTC
>TRBD1|TRBV29-1|TRBJ2-5|once
CNVETDRGRADTQYF
TGCAACGTTGAAACGGACAGGGGGCGAGCAGACACCCAGTACTTC
>-|TRBV11-3|TRBJ2-7|-
CASSMARSYEQYF
TGTGCCAGCAGCATGGCACGGTCCTACGAGCAGTACTTC